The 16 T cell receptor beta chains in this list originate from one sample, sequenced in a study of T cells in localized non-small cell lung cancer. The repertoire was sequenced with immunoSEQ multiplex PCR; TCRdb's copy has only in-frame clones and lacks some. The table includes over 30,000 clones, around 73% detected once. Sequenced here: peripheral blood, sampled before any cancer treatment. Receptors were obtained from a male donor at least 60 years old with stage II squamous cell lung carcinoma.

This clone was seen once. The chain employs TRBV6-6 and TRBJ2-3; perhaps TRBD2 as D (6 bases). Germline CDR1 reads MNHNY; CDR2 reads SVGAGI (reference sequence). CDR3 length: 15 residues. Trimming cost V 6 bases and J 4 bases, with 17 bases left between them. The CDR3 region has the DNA TGTGCCAGCAGCCCCTCTGGGGGGTGGGCAGATACGCAGTATTTT. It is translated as CASSPSGGWADTQYF.

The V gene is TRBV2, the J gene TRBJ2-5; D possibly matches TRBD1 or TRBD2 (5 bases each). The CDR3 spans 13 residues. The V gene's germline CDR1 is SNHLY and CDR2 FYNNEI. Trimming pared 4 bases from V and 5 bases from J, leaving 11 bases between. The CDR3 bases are TGTGCCAGCAGTGCCCGGTGGGGGGAGACCCAGTACTTC. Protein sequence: CASSARWGETQYF.

CDR3 loop: CASSPLLAGRGETQYF. In nucleotides, the CDR3 is TGTGCCAGCTCACCATTACTAGCGGGACGGGGTGAGACCCAGTACTTC. The chain recombines TRBV18 with TRBJ2-5, with 10 bases matching TRBD2. J was trimmed by 5 bases and V by 2 bases; bases with no gene match: 8. The CDR3 sequence is 16 residues long. Per the germline V gene, CDR1 is KGHSH and CDR2 is LQKENI.

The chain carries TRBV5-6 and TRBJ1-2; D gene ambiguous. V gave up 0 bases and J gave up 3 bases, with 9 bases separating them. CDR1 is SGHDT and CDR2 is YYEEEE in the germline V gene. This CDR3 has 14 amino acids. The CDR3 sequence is CASSLGPLDYGYTF. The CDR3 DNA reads TGTGCCAGCAGCTTGGGCCCCCTTGACTATGGCTACACCTTC.

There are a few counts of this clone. The CDR3 spells CASSQATVQISNQPQHF. CDR3 bases: TGCGCCAGCAGCCAAGCCACTGTACAGATTAGCAATCAGCCCCAGCATTTT. The chain links TRBV4-1 to TRBJ1-5; D unclear. V lost 1 base to trimming and J lost 0 bases, with 13 bases between them. Germline values: CDR1 MGHRA, CDR2 YSYEKL. This CDR3 region has 17 residues.

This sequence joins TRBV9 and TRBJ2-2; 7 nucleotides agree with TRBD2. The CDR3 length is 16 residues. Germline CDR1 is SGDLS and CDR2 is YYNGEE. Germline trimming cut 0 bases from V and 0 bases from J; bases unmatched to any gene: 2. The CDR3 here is CASSVEGGTNTGELFF. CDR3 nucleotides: TGTGCCAGCAGCGTAGAGGGAGGGACGAACACCGGGGAGCTGTTTTTT.

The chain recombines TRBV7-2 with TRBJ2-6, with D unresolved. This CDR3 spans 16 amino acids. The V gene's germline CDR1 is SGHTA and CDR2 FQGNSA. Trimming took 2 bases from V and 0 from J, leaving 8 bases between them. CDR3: CASSLSPGSGANVLTF. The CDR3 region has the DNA TGTGCCAGCAGCTTATCCCCGGGCTCTGGGGCCAACGTCCTGACTTTC.

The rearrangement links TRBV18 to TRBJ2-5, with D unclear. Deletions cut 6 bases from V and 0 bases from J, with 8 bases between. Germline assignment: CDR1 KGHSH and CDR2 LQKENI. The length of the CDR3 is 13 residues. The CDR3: CASSPVNQETQYF. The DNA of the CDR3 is TGTGCCAGCTCGCCAGTAAACCAAGAGACCCAGTACTTC. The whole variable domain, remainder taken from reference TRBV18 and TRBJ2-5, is NAGVMQNPRHLVRRRGQEARLRCSPMKGHSHVYWYRQLPEEGLKFMVYLQKENIIDESGMPKERFSAEFPKEGPSILRIQQVVRGDSAAYFCASSPVNQETQYFGPGTRLLVL.

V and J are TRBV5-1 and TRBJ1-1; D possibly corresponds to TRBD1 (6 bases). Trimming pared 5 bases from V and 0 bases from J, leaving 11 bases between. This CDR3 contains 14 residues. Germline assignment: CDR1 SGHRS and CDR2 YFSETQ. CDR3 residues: CASRPTGMNTEAFF. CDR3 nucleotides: TGCGCCAGCAGACCCACAGGGATGAACACTGAAGCTTTCTTT.

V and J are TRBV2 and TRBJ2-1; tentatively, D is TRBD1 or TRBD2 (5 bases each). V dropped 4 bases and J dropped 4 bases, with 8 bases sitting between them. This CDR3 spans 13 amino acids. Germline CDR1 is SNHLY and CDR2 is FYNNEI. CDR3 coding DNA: TGTGCCAGCAGTGCGTGGGGGTACAATGAGCAGTTCTTC. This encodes CASSAWGYNEQFF.

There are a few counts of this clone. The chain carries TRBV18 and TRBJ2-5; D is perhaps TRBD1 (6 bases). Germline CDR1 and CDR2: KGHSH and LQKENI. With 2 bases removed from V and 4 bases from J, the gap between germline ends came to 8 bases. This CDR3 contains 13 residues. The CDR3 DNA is TGTGCCAGCTCACCAAGGGGGATAGAGACCCAGTACTTC. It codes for CASSPRGIETQYF.

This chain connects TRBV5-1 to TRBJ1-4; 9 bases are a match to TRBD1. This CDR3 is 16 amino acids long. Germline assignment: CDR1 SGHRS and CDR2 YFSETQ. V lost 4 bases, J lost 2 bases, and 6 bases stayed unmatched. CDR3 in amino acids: CASSPGQGSTNEKLFF. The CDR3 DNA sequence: TGCGCCAGCAGCCCAGGACAGGGGAGCACTAATGAAAAACTGTTTTTT.

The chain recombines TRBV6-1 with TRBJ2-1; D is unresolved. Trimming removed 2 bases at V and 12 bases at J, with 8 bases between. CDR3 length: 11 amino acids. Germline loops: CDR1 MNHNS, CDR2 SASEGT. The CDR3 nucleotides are TGTGCCAGCAGTGAATCGGTGCGGCAGTTCTTC. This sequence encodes CASSESVRQFF.

CDR3 DNA: TGTGCCAGCAGGAAGCCCGGGGGCTCCTCCTACGAGCAGTACTTC. This encodes CASRKPGGSSYEQYF. The chain has TRBV6-1 and TRBJ2-7; D could derive from TRBD1 or TRBD2 (6 bases each). CDR1 is MNHNS, CDR2 SASEGT, per germline. V lost 6 bases and J 0 bases, leaving 15 bases between the germline ends. The length of the CDR3 is 15 residues.

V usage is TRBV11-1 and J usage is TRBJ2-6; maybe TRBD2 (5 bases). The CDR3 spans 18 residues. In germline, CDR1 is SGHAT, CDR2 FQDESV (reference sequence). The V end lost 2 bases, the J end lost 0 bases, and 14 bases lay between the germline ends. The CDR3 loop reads CASSLSIGGLSGANVLTF. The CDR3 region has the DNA TGTGCCAGCAGCTTAAGCATTGGAGGCCTCTCTGGGGCCAACGTCCTGACTTTC.

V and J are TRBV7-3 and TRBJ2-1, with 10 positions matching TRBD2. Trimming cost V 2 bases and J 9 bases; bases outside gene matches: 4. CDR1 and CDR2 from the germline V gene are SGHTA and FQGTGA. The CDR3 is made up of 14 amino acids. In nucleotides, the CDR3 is TGTGCCAGCAGCTTAGTTTCTAGCGGGGGTGAGCAGTTCTTC. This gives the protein CASSLVSSGGEQFF.